This T cell receptor beta chain was recovered during a study of cytomegalovirus exposure and HLA in healthy donors. As for the study in general: In terms of ancestry, the Caucasian-associated cluster contained around 79% of the 350 to 450 genotyped donors.

Every donor was a healthy person donating bone marrow. General study points: Being productive about 87% or about 30% of the time was typical of most TCR beta V segments in an earlier analysis.

V gave up 9 bases and J gave up 2 bases; unmatched junction bases: 1. The germline V gene has CDR1 LNHDA and CDR2 SQIVND (reference sequence). CDR3 length equals 13 residues. Comments on this clone: Its antigen remains unknown.

60 Vbeta and 13 Jbeta primers were used in PCR. Method: immunoSEQ multiplex PCR; TCRdb's copy keeps in-frame clones and lacks some. The sample lists about 170,000 clones, about 59% seen once, with around 3.2% in the top ten. V gene TRBV19 combines with J gene TRBJ1-3; 10 bases are a match to TRBD1. The sequence came from a man aged 35 to 55 in good health and CMV-seronegative. The sequenced sample consisted of PBMCs. The CDR3 loop reads CASGQGAGNTIYF. The CDR3 nucleotides are TGTGCCAGCGGACAGGGGGCTGGAAACACCATATATTTT.